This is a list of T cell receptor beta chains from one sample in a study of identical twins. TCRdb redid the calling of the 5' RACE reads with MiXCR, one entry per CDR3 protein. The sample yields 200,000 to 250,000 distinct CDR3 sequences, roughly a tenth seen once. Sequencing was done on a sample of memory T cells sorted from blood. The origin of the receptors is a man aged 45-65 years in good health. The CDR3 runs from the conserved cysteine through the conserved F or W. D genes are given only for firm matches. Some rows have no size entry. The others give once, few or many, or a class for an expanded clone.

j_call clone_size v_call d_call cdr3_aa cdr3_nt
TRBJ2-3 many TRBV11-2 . CASSLVGMSITASTDTQYF TGTGCCAGCAGCTTAGTCGGTATGTCCATAACTGCTAGCACAGATACGCAGTATTTT
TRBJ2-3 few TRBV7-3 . CASSGIVADTQYF TGTGCCAGCAGCGGTATAGTCGCAGATACGCAGTATTTT
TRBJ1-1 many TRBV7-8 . CASSLDSIDTEAFF TGTGCCAGCAGCCTGGACAGCATAGACACTGAAGCTTTCTTT
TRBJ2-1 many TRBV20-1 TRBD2 CSARDKLAGNYNEQFF TGCAGTGCTAGAGATAAACTAGCGGGTAACTACAATGAGCAGTTCTTC
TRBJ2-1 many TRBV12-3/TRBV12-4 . CASSLSGGALNNEQFF TGTGCCAGCAGTTTGAGTGGGGGAGCCCTGAACAATGAGCAGTTCTTC
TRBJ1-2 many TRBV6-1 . CAVGDFQRTGYTF TGTGCCGTTGGGGACTTTCAAAGGACTGGCTACACCTTC
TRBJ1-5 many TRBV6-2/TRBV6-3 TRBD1 CASAPPGQDLNQPQHF TGTGCCAGCGCCCCGCCCGGACAGGACCTGAATCAGCCCCAGCATTTT
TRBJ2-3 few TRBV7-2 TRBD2 CASSLFRGSADTQYF TGTGCCAGCAGCTTATTCCGCGGGAGCGCAGATACGCAGTATTTT
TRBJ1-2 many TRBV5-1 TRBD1 CASSSGGSNYGYTF TGCGCCAGCAGCTCAGGGGGGAGCAACTATGGCTACACCTTC
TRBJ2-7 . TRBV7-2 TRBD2 CASSLVREGPYEQYF TGTGCCAGCAGCTTAGTCCGGGAGGGCCCTTACGAGCAGTACTTC
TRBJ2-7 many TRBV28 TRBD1 CASSLWGQLKSYEQYF TGTGCCAGCAGTTTATGGGGACAGCTCAAATCCTACGAGCAGTACTTC
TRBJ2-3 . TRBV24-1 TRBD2 CATSDPLAGAEDTQYF TGTGCCACCAGTGATCCTTTAGCGGGAGCGGAAGATACGCAGTATTTT
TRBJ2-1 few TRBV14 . CASSQDVQTYNEQFF TGTGCCAGCAGCCAAGATGTTCAAACTTACAATGAGCAGTTCTTC
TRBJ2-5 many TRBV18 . CASSPPRQQETQYF TGTGCCAGCTCACCACCGCGCCAGCAAGAGACCCAGTACTTC
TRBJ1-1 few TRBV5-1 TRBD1 CASSLGQGALSTEAFF TGCGCCAGCAGCCTCGGACAGGGGGCGTTAAGCACTGAAGCTTTCTTT
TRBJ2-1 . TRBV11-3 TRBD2 CASSFSSGPNEQFF TGTGCCAGCAGCTTTTCTAGCGGGCCGAATGAGCAGTTCTTC
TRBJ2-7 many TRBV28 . CASSLSRQRTYEQYF TGTGCCAGCAGTTTATCTCGACAGCGGACCTACGAGCAGTACTTC
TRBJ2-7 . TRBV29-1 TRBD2 CSGAGTSGGRGTYEQYF TGCAGCGGAGCCGGGACTAGCGGGGGGAGGGGGACCTACGAGCAGTACTTC
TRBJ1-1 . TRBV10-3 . CAIRGGRMNTEAFF TGTGCCATCAGGGGCGGACGGATGAACACTGAAGCTTTCTTT
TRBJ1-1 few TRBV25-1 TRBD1 CASSFTGGEAFF TGTGCCAGCAGTTTCACAGGGGGCGAAGCTTTCTTT
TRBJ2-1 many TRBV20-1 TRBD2 CRAPGVAGDNEQFF TGCAGGGCCCCAGGGGTAGCGGGAGACAATGAGCAGTTCTTC
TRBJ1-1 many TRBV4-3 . CASSQEGGSAAFF TGCGCCAGCAGCCAAGAGGGAGGATCGGCAGCTTTCTTT
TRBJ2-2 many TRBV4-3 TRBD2 CASSRFGTSMDTGELFF TGCGCCAGCAGCCGGTTCGGGACTAGTATGGACACCGGGGAGCTGTTTTTT
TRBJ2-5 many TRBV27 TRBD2 CASSRASGGPVGTQYF TGTGCCAGCAGTCGCGCTAGCGGGGGCCCGGTAGGGACCCAGTACTTC
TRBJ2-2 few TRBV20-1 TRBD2 CSARLAPGELFF TGCAGTGCAAGACTAGCGCCCGGGGAGCTGTTTTTT
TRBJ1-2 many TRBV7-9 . CASSSRRPNYGYTF TGTGCCAGCAGCTCACGGAGGCCTAACTATGGCTACACCTTC
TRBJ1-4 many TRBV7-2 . CASSLVAGYGTTTNEKLFF TGTGCCAGCAGCTTAGTCGCAGGGTATGGGACTACAACTAATGAAAAACTGTTTTTT
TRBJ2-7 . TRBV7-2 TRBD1 CASSLGAQGRAYEQYF TGTGCCAGCAGCTTAGGGGCACAGGGGCGCGCCTACGAGCAGTACTTC
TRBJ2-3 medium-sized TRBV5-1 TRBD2 CASSLAGRSGGYF TGCGCCAGCAGCTTGGCCGGAAGAAGCGGGGGCTATTTT
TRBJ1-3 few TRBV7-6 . CASSGSGGAGNTIYF TGTGCCAGCAGCGGATCCGGGGGCGCGGGAAACACCATATATTTT
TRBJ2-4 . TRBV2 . CASSEGLAKNIQYF TGTGCCAGCAGTGAGGGATTAGCCAAAAACATTCAGTACTTC
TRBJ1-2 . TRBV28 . CASNARANYGYTF TGTGCCAGCAACGCGAGAGCTAACTATGGCTACACCTTC
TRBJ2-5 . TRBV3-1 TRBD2 CASSQVARLAGVETQYF TGTGCCAGCAGCCAAGTTGCCCGGCTAGCGGGAGTTGAGACCCAGTACTTC
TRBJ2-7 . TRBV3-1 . CASSAGISYEQYF TGTGCCAGCAGCGCTGGAATCTCCTACGAGCAGTACTTC
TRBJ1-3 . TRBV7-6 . CASILPKGSGNTIYF TGTGCCAGCATCCTACCGAAGGGAAGTGGAAACACCATATATTTT
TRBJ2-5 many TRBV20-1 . CSARDFDTQYF TGCAGTGCTAGAGATTTCGATACCCAGTACTTC
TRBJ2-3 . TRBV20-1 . CSDHTTSTDTQYF TGCAGTGATCACACGACTAGCACAGATACGCAGTATTTT
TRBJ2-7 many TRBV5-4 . CASSLGGKGPYEQYF TGTGCCAGCAGCTTAGGGGGAAAAGGCCCCTACGAGCAGTACTTC
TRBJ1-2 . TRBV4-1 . CASSQEGAPVHGYTF TGCGCCAGCAGCCAAGAGGGGGCCCCAGTCCATGGCTACACCTTC